This TCR beta chain was sequenced during a study of blood T cell repertoires in COVID-19. Study overall: Both acute and convalescent COVID-19 samples were obtained from the United States, Italy and Spain. PBMCs, B-cell-depleted T cells, or T cells were the source of the cDNA or gDNA that made up the material.

V shed 5 bases, J shed 7 bases, and the junction held 5 bases outside the gene matches. The CDR3 contains 13 residues. Per germline, CDR1 SGHAT and CDR2 FQNNGV. Source study methods: Researchers report that nucleated cell counts were estimated from reference gene primer amplification. Sequencing was performed with immunoSEQ multiplex PCR; in TCRdb, only in-frame clones are kept and a portion is missing. D and trimming were read from the DNA, whereas the V and J calls and clone size are those reported in that table. The sample lists approximately 140,000 clones, about nine tenths seen once, with 3.5% to 5% in the top ten.

This TCR derives from a woman aged 60-75 years with active or convalescent COVID-19. The chain recombines TRBV11-2 with TRBJ1-2; TRBD1 matches 9 bases. Sequencing was carried out using peripheral blood. The CDR3 DNA reads TGTGCCAGCAGCACTCGACAGGGGGGTGGCTACACCTTC. Its translation: CASSTRQGGGYTF.